This TCR beta chain stems from a study of blood T cell repertoires in COVID-19. Turning to the study itself: PBMCs, B-cell-depleted T cells, or T cells were the source of the cDNA or gDNA that made up the material.

The table came from immunoSEQ multiplex PCR; TCRdb's copy has only in-frame clones and leaves some out. Of some 270,000 clones in the sample, 75% to 90% were seen once. V was pared by 1 base and J by 0 bases, with 9 bases between. The CDR3 has 15 residues. Germline V lookup: CDR1 SGDLS, CDR2 YYNGEE. Participant age was about 18 to 89 years, and participants resided in fewer than 30 US areas. In assigning cohorts, the study relied on participant-reported clinical history. A PCR-confirmed or clinician-diagnosed COVID-19 case had contacted exposed participants within 2 weeks of entry. Input material: PBMCs or T cells enriched from blood (not recorded which). The chain employs TRBV9 and TRBJ2-3; possibly TRBD2 for D (6 bases). The clonotype comes from a woman aged 40 to 55 who had been exposed to COVID-19. The CDR3 bases are TGTGCCAGCAGCGTATCTGGGAGGAGCACAGATACGCAGTATTTT. It specifies CASSVSGRSTDTQYF.